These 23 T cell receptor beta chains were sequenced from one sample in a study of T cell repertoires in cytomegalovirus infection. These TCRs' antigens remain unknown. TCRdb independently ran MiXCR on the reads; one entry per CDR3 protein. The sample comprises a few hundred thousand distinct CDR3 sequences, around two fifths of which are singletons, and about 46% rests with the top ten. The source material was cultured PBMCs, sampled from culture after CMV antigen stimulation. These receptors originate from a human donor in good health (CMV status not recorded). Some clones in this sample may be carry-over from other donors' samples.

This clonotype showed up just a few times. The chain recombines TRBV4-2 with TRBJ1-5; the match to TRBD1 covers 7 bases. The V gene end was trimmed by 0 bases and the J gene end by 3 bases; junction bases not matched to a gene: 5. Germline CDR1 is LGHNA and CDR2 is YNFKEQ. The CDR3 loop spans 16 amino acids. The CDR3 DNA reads TGTGCCAGCAGCCAAGATAGGGGGACAGACAATCAGCCCCAGCATTTT. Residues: CASSQDRGTDNQPQHF.

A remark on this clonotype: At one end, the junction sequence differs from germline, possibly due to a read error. The CDR3, as DNA: TGTGCCAGCAGCCAAGAAGTGGCAGACGGGACCGGGGAGCTGTTTTTT. Protein: CASSQEVADGTGELFF. The V call is TRBV4-1, the J call TRBJ2-2; D is unresolved. The CDR3 loop spans 16 amino acids. Germline V gene data show CDR1 as MGHRA and CDR2 as YSYEKL.

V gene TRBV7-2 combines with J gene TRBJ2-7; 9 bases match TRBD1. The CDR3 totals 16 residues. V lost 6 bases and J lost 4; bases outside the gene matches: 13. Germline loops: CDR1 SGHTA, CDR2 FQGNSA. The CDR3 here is CASRSGTGLTFYEQYF. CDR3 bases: TGTGCCAGCAGATCCGGGACAGGGCTAACCTTTTACGAGCAGTACTTC.

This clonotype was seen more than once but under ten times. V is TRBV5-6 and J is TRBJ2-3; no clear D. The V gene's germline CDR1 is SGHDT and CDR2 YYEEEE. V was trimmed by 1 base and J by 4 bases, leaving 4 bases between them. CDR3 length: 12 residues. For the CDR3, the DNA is TGTGCCAGCAGCTTGCCAGCAGATACGCAGTATTTT. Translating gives CASSLPADTQYF.

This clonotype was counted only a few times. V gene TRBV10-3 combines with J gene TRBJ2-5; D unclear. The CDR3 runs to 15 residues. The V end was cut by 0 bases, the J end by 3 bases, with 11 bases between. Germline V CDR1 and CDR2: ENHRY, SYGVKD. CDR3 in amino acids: CAISESTATKETQYF. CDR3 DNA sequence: TGTGCCATCAGTGAGTCGACCGCGACGAAAGAGACCCAGTACTTC.

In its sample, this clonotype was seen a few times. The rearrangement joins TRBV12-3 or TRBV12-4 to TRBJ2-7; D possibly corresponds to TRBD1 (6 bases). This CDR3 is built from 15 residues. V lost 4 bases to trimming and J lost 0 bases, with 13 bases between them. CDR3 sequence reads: CASSSGTHSSYEQYF. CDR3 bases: TGTGCCAGCAGTTCTGGGACACATAGCTCCTACGAGCAGTACTTC.

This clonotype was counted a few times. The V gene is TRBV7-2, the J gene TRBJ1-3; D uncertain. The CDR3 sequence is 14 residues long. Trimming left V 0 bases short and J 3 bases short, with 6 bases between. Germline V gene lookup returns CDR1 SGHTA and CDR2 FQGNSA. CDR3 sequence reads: CASSLAQVGNTIYF. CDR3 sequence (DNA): TGTGCCAGCAGCTTAGCCCAGGTTGGAAACACCATATATTTT.

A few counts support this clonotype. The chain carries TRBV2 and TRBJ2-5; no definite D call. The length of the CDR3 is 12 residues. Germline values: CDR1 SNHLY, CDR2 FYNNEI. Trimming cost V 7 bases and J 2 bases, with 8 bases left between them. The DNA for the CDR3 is TGTGCCAGCACAACAGTTCAAGAGACCCAGTACTTC. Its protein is CASTTVQETQYF.

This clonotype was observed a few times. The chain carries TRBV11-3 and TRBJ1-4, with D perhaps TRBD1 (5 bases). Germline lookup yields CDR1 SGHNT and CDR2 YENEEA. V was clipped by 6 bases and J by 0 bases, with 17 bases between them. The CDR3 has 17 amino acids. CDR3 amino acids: CASRGRTGQATNEKLFF. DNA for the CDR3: TGTGCCAGCAGGGGAAGAACAGGACAAGCAACTAATGAAAAACTGTTTTTT.

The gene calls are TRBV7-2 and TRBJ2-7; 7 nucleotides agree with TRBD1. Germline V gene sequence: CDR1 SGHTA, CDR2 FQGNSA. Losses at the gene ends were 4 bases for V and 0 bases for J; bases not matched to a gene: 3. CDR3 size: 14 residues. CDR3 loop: CASSSDRFSYEQYF. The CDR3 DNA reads TGTGCCAGCAGCTCGGACAGGTTCTCCTACGAGCAGTACTTC.

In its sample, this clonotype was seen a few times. As DNA, the CDR3 is TGTGCCAGCCGATCGGGAGGCTCGAACACCGGGGAGCTGTTTTTT. Translating it yields CASRSGGSNTGELFF. The gene calls are TRBV6-2 or TRBV6-3 and TRBJ2-2; TRBD2 matches 7 bases. CDR1 is MNHEY, CDR2 SVGEGT, per germline. Trimming at V came to 8 bases and at J to 0 bases, leaving 6 bases not matched to a gene. The CDR3 totals 15 residues.

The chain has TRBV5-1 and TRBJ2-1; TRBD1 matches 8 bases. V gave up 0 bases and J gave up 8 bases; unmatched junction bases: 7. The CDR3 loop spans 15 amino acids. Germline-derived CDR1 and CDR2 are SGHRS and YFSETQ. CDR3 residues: CASSLDGQGTDEQFF. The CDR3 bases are TGCGCCAGCAGCTTGGACGGACAGGGTACGGATGAGCAGTTCTTC. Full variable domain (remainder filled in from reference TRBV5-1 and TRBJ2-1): KAGVTQTPRYLIKTRGQQVTLSCSPISGHRSVSWYQQTPGQGLQFLFEYFSETQRNKGNFPGRFSGRQFSNSRSEMNVSTLELGDSALYLCASSLDGQGTDEQFFGPGTRLTVL.

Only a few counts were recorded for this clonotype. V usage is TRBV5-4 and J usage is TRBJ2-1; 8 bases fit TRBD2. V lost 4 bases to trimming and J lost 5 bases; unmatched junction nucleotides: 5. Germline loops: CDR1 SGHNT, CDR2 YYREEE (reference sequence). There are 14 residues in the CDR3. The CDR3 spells CASSLTSGNNEQFF. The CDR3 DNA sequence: TGTGCCAGCAGCCTTACTAGCGGAAACAATGAGCAGTTCTTC.

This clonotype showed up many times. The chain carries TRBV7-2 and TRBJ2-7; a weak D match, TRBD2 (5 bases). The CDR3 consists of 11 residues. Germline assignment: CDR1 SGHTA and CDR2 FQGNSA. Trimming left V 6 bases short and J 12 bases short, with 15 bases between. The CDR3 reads CASSSTTLAYF. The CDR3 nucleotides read TGTGCCAGCAGTTCGACTACATTGGCGTACTTC.

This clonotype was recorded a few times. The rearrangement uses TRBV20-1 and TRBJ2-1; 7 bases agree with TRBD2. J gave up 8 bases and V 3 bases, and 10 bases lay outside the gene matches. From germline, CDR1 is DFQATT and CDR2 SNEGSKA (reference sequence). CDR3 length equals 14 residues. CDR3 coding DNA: TGCAGTGCTAGTTCGGCAGGGAGGGTTGATGAGCAGTTCTTC. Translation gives CSASSAGRVDEQFF.

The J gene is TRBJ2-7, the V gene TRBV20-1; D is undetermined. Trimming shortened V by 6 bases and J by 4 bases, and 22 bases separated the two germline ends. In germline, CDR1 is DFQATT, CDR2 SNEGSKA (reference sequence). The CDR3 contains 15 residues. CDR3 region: CSAIGRLTESYEQYF. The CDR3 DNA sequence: TGCAGTGCCATTGGACGATTAACCGAATCTTACGAGCAGTACTTC.

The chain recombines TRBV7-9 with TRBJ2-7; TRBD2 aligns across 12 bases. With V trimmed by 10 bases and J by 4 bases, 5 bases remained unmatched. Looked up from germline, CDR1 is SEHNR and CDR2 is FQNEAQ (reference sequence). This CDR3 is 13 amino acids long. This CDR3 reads CAIGGLAGYEQYF. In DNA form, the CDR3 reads TGTGCCATCGGCGGACTAGCGGGATACGAGCAGTACTTC.

CDR3 coding DNA: TGTGCCAGCTCAGTAGGGATAGCGGGATTCTACAATGAGCAGTTCTTC. Its protein product is CASSVGIAGFYNEQFF. The chain is built from TRBV18 and TRBJ2-1; the match to TRBD2 covers 8 bases. Germline V lookup: CDR1 KGHSH, CDR2 LQKENI. CDR3 length: 16 amino acids. The junction had 9 bases not matched to a gene; V was cut back by 5 bases and J by 3 bases.

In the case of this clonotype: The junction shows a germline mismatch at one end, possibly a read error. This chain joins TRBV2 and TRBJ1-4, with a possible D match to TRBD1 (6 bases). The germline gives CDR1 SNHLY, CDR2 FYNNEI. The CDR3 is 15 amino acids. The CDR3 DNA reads TGTCCCAGCAGTGGGTTAGGACAGCTTAATGAAAAACTGTTTTTT. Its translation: CPSSGLGQLNEKLFF.

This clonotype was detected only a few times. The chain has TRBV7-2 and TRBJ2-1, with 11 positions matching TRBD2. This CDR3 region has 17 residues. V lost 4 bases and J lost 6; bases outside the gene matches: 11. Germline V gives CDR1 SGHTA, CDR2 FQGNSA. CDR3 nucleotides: TGTGCCAGCAGCTCAGGGCCCCTAGCGGGAGGTTTCAATGAGCAGTTCTTC. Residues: CASSSGPLAGGFNEQFF.

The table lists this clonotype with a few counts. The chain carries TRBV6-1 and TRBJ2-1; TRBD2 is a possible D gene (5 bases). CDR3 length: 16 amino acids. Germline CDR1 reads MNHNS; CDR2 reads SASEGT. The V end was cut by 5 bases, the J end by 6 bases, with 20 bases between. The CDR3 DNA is TGTGCCAGCAGTCCGATGGAGGCCCTAAAGGGCAATGAGCAGTTCTTC. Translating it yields CASSPMEALKGNEQFF.

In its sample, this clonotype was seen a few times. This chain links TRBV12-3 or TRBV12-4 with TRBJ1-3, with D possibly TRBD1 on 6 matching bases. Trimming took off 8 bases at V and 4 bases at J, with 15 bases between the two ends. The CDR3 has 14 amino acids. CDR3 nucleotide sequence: TGTGCCAGCTTACAACAGGGAGCAGGAAACACCATATATTTT. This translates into CASLQQGAGNTIYF.

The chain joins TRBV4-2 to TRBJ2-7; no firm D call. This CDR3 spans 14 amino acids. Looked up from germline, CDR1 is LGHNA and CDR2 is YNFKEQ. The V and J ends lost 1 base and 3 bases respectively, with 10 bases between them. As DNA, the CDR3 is TGTGCCAGCAGCCAAGGCTCCTTGCTCTACGAGCAGTACTTC. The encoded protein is CASSQGSLLYEQYF.